This T cell receptor beta chain appears in the sequencing data of a study of blood T cell repertoires in COVID-19. As for the study in general: Material from acute and convalescent COVID-19 was sourced from the United States, Italy and Spain. PBMCs, B-cell-depleted T cells, or T cells provided the cDNA or gDNA that made up the material.

Per the original methods: For nucleated cells, counts were estimated from reference gene primer amplification. Some clones are missing from TCRdb's copy, which holds only in-frame ones; the method was immunoSEQ multiplex PCR. From that table come the V and J calls and clone size; the DNA was used to work out D and trimming. The data contain some 190,000 clones, 70% to 90% of them singletons. Sequencing used peripheral blood. The sequence was collected from a human donor with active or convalescent COVID-19. The donor label of this sample is uncertain.

The CDR3 loop is CASSPVSGDTQYF. The CDR3 coding sequence is TGTGCCAGCAGCCCCGTGTCGGGAGATACGCAGTATTTT. This sequence joins TRBV11-3 and TRBJ2-3; D remains unclear. Germline V gene sequence: CDR1 SGHNT, CDR2 YENEEA. The ends were cut back, 5 bases at V and 5 bases at J, with 11 bases in the middle. CDR3 size: 13 residues.